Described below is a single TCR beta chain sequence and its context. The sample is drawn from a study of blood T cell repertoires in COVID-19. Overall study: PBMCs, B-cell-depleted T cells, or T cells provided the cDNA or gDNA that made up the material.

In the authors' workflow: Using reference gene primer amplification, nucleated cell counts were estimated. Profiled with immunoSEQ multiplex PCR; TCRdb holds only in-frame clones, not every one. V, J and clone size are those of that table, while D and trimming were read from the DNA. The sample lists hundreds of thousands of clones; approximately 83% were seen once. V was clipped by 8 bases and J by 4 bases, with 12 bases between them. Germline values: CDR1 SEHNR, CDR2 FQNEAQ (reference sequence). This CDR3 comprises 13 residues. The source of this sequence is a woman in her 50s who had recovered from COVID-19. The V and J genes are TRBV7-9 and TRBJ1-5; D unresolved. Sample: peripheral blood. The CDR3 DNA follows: TGTGCCAGCGCCTTAGGGAGTAATCAGCCCCAGCATTTT. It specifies CASALGSNQPQHF.